Sequencing of this TCR beta chain was carried out in a study of cytomegalovirus exposure and HLA in healthy donors. Study results and caveats: Common viral pathogens (according to a later analysis) appeared linked to several of the most significant clusters. Previously analyzed data showed that most TCR beta V segments were productive at a frequency of about 90% or about 30%.

PCR used 60 Vbeta primers and 13 Jbeta primers. Assay: immunoSEQ multiplex PCR; the TCRdb copy retains only in-frame clones and omits some. The sample records roughly 200,000 clones, 70% to 90% being singletons. On this clone itself: Antigen: not known.

Sequenced input: PBMCs. This receptor was identified in a woman in her 30s in good health and CMV-seronegative.

Here the CDR3 DNA reads TGCGCCAGCGAGCCATGGACAGGGTACAATGAGCAGTTCTTC. Residues: CASEPWTGYNEQFF. The chain links TRBV4-1 to TRBJ2-1; 8 bases line up with TRBD1. This CDR3 spans 14 amino acids. With 8 bases clipped from V and 4 bases from J, the junction kept 7 bases outside the gene matches. Per germline, CDR1 MGHRA and CDR2 YSYEKL.